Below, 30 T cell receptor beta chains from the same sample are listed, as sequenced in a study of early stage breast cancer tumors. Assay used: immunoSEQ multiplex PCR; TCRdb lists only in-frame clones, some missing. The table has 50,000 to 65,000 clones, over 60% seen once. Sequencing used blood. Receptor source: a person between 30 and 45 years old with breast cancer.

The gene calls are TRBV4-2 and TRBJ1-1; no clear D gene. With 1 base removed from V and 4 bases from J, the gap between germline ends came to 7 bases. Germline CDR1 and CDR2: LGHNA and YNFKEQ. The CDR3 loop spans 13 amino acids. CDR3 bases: TGTGCCAGCAGCCAAGGCTTGGGCACTGAAGCTTTCTTT. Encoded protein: CASSQGLGTEAFF.

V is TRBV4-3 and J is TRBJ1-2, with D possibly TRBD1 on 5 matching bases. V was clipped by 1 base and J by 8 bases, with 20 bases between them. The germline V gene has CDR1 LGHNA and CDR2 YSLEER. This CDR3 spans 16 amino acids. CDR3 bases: TGCGCCAGCAGCCAAGCGGAAGGGGCGATTGCGGCAGGCTACACCTTC. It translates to CASSQAEGAIAAGYTF.

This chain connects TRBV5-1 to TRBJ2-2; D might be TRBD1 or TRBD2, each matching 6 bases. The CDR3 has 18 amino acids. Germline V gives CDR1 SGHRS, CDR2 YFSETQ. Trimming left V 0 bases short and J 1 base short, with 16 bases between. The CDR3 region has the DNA TGCGCCAGCAGCTTGGAGTCATACCGGGGGCTGAACACCGGGGAGCTGTTTTTT. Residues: CASSLESYRGLNTGELFF.

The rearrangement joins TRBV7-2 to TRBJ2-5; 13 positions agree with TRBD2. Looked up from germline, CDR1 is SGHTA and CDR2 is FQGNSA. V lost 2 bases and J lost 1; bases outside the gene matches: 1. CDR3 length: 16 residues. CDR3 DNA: TGTGCCAGCAGCTTAAGGACTAGCGGGGGCCAAGAGACCCAGTACTTC. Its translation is CASSLRTSGGQETQYF.

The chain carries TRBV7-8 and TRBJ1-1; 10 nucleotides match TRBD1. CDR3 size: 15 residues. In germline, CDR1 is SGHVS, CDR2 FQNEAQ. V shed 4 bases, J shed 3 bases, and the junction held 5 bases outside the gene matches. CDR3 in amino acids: CASSSRGTGDTEAFF. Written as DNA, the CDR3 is TGTGCCAGCAGCTCCAGGGGGACAGGGGACACTGAAGCTTTCTTT.

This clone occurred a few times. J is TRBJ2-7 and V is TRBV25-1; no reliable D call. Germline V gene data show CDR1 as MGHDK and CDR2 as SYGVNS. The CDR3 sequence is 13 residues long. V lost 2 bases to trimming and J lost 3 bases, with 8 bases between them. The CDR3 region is CASSESIVYEQYF. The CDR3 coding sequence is TGTGCCAGCAGTGAAAGCATCGTCTACGAGCAGTACTTC.

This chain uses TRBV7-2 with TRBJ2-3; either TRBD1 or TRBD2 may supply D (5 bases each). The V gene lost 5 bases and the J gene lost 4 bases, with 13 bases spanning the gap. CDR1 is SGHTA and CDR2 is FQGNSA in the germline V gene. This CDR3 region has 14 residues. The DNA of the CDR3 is TGTGCCAGCAGCCCAATGGGGGTCGCAGATACGCAGTATTTT. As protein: CASSPMGVADTQYF.

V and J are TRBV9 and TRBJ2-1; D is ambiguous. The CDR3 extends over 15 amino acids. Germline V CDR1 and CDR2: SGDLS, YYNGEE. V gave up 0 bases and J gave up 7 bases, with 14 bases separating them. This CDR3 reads CASSVALGSQNEQFF. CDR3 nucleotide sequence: TGTGCCAGCAGCGTAGCTCTTGGTAGCCAAAATGAGCAGTTCTTC.

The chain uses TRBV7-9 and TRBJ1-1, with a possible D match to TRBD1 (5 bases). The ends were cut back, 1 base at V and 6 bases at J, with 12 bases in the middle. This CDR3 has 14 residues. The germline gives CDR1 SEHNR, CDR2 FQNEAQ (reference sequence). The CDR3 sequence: CASSLVETAAEAFF. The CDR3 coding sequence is TGTGCCAGCAGCTTAGTGGAGACAGCAGCTGAAGCTTTCTTT.

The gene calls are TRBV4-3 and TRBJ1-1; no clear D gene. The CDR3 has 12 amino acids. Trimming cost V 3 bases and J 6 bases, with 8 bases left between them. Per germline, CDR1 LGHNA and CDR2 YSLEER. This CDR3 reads CASSQGGPEAFF. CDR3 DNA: TGCGCCAGCAGCCAGGGAGGGCCTGAAGCTTTCTTT.

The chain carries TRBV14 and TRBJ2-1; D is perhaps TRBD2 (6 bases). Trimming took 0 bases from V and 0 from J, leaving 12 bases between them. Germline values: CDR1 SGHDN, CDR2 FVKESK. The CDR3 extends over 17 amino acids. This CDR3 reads CASSQEWGLSSYNEQFF. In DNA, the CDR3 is TGTGCCAGCAGCCAAGAATGGGGACTTAGCTCCTACAATGAGCAGTTCTTC. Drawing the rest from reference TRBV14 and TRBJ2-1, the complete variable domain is EAGVTQFPSHSVIEKGQTVTLRCDPISGHDNLYWYRRVMGKEIKFLLHFVKESKQDESGMPNNRFLAERTGGTYSTLKVQPAELEDSGVYFCASSQEWGLSSYNEQFFGPGTRLTVL.

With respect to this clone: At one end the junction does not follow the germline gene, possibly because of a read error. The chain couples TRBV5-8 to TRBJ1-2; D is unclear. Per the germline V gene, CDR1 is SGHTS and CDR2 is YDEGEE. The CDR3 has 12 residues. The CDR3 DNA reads TGTGCCAGCAGCCCCCAAGCGCCCTTGGTTCCGTTC. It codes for CASSPQAPLVPF.

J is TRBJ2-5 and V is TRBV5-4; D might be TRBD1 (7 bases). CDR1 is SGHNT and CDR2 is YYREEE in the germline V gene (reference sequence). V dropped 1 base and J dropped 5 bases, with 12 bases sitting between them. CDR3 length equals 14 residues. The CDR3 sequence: CASSLRQGGETQYF. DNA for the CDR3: TGTGCCAGCAGCTTGAGGCAGGGGGGCGAGACCCAGTACTTC.

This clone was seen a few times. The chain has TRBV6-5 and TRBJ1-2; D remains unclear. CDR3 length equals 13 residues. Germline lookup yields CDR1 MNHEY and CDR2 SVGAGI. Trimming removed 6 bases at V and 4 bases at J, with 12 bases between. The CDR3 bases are TGTGCCAGCAGGAAGGACCGTCGCTATGGCTACACCTTC. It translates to CASRKDRRYGYTF.

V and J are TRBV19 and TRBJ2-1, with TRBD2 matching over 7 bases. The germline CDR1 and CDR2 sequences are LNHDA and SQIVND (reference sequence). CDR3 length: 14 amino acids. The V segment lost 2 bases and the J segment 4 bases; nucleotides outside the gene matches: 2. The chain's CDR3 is CASSISGDYNEQFF. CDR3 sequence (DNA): TGTGCCAGTAGTATAAGCGGGGATTACAATGAGCAGTTCTTC.

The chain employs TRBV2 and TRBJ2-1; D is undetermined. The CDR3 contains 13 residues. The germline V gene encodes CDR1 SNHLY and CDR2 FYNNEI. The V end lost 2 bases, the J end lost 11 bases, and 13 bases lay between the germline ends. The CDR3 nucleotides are TGTGCCAGCAGTGAATACCAGCTCCTTAAGCAGTTCTTC. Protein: CASSEYQLLKQFF.

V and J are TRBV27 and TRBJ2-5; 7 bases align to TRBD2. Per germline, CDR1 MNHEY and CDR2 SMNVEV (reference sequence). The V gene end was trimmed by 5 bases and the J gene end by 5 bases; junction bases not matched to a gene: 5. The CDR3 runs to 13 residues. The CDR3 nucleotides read TGTGCCAGCAGTCCAGTCGGGAGGGAGACCCAGTACTTC. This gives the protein CASSPVGRETQYF.

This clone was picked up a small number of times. CDR3 sequence (DNA): TGTGCCAGCAGTCGGGCTAGCGGGGCTTACAATGAGCAGTTCTTC. It is translated as CASSRASGAYNEQFF. V is TRBV2 and J is TRBJ2-1; the match to TRBD2 covers 9 bases. This CDR3 is 15 amino acids long. V was pared by 5 bases and J by 4 bases, with 6 bases of the junction left unmatched. Looked up from germline, CDR1 is SNHLY and CDR2 is FYNNEI.

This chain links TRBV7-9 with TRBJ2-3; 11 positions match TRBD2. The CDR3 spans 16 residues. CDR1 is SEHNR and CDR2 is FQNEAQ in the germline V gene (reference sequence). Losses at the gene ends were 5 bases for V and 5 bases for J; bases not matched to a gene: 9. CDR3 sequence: CASSTTSGSLLDTQYF. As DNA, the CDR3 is TGTGCCAGCAGCACCACTAGCGGGAGTCTCCTAGATACGCAGTATTTT.

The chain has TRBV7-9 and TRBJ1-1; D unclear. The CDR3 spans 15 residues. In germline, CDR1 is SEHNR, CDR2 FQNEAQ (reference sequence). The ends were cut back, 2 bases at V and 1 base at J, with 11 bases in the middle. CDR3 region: CASSLRGWRNTEAFF. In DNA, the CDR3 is TGTGCCAGCAGCTTACGAGGGTGGAGGAACACTGAAGCTTTCTTT.

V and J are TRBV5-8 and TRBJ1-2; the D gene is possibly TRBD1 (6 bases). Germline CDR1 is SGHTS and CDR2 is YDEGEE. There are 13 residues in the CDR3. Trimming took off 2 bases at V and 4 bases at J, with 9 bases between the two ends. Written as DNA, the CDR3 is TGTGCCAGCAGCTTCGGCAGGGGCTATGGCTACACCTTC. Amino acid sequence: CASSFGRGYGYTF.

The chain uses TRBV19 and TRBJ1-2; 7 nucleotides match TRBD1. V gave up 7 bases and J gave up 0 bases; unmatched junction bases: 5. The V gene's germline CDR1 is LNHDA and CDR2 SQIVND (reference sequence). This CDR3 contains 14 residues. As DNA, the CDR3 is TGTGCCAGTACCTGGGACAGCACTAACTATGGCTACACCTTC. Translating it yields CASTWDSTNYGYTF.

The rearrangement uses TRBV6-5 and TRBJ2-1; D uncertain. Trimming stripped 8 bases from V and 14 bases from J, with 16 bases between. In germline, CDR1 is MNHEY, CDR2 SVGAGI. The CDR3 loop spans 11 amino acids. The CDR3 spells CASYRAPKEFF. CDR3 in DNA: TGTGCCAGCTATAGAGCCCCTAAGGAGTTCTTC.

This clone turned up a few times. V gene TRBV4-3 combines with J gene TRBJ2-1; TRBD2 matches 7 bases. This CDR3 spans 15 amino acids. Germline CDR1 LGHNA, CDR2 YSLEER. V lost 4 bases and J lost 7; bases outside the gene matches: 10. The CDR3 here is CASSRSGTRRNEQFF. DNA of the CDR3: TGCGCCAGCAGCCGAAGCGGGACCCGTCGTAATGAGCAGTTCTTC.

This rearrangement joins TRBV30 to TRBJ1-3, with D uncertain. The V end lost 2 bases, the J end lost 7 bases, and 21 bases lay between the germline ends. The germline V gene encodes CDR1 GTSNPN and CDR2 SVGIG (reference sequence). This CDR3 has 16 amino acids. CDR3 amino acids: CAWSPPGVRMGNTIYF. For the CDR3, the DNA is TGTGCCTGGAGTCCTCCCGGAGTGCGTATGGGTAACACCATATATTTT. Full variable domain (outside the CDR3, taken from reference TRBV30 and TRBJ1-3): SQTIHQWPATLVQPVGSPLSLECTVEGTSNPNLYWYRQAAGRGLQLLFYSVGIGQISSEVPQNLSASRPQDRQFILSSKKLLLSDSGFYLCAWSPPGVRMGNTIYFGEGSWLTVV.

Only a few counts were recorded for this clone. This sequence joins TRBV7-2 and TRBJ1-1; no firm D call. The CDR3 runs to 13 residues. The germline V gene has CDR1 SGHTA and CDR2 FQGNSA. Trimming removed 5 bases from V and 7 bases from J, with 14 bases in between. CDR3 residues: CASSPIVPFEAFF. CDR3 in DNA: TGTGCCAGCAGCCCGATCGTCCCGTTTGAAGCTTTCTTT.

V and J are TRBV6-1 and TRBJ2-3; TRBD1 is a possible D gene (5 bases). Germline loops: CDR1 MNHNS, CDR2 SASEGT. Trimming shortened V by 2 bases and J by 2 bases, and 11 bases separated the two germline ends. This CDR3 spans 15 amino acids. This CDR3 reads CASSERGSYTDTQYF. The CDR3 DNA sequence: TGTGCCAGCAGTGAAAGGGGTAGCTACACAGATACGCAGTATTTT.

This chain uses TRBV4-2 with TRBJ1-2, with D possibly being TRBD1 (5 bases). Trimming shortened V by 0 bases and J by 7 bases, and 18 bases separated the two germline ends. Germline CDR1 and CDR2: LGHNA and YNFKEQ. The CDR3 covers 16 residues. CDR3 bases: TGTGCCAGCAGCCAAGATGGGGACTTTATTCGGGGTGGCTACACCTTC. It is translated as CASSQDGDFIRGGYTF.

In DNA form, the CDR3 reads TGTGCCAGCTCACCACGGCAGCCGGGACAGGGGAATGAAAAACTGTTTTTT. The encoded protein is CASSPRQPGQGNEKLFF. The gene calls are TRBV18 and TRBJ1-4, with TRBD1 matching 10 bases. The J segment lost 5 bases and the V segment lost 1 base, leaving 7 bases of the junction unmatched. CDR1 and CDR2 from the germline V gene are KGHSH and LQKENI. The CDR3 is 17 amino acids. Filled out from reference TRBV18 and TRBJ1-4, the complete variable domain reads NAGVMQNPRHLVRRRGQEARLRCSPMKGHSHVYWYRQLPEEGLKFMVYLQKENIIDESGMPKERFSAEFPKEGPSILRIQQVVRGDSAAYFCASSPRQPGQGNEKLFFGSGTQLSVL.

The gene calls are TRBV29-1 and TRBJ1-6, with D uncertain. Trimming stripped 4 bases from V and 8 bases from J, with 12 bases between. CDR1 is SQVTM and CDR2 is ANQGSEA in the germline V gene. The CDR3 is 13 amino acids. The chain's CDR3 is CSVASSRDSPLHF. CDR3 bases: TGCAGCGTTGCGTCCTCACGGGATTCACCCCTCCACTTT.